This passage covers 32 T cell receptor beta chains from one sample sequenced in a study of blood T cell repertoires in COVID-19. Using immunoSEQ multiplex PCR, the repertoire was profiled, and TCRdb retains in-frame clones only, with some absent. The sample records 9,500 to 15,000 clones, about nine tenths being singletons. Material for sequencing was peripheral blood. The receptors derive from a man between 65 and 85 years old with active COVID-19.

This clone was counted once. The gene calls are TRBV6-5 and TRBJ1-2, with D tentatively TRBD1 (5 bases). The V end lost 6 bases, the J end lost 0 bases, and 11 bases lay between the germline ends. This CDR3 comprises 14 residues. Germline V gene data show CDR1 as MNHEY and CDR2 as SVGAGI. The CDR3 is CASSTDNSNYGYTF. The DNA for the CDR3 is TGTGCCAGCAGCACGGACAACTCTAACTATGGCTACACCTTC.

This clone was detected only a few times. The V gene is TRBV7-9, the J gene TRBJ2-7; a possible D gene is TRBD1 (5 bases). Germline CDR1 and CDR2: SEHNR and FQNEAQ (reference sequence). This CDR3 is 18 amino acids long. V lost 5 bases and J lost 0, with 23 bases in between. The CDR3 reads CASSPPWTRTLYSYEQYF. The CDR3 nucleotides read TGTGCCAGCAGCCCACCTTGGACACGGACATTGTACTCCTACGAGCAGTACTTC. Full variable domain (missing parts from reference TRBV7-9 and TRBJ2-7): DTGVSQNPRHKITKRGQNVTFRCDPISEHNRLYWYRQTLGQGPEFLTYFQNEAQLEKSRLLSDRFSAERPKGSFSTLEIQRTEQGDSAMYLCASSPPWTRTLYSYEQYFGPGTRLTVT.

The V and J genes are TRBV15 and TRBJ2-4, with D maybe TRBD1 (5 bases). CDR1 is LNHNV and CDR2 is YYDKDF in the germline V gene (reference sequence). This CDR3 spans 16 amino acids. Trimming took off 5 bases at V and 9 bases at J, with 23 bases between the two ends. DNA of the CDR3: TGTGCCACCAGCCCCTCTGACAGACCCTCAACGGGCATTCAGTACTTC. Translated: CATSPSDRPSTGIQYF.

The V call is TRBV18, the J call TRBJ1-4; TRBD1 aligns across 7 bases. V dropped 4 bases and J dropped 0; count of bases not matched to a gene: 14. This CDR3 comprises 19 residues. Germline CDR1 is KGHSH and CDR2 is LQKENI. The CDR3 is CASSQRQGLRLSTNEKLFF. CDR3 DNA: TGTGCCAGCTCACAACGACAGGGATTGAGGCTTTCAACTAATGAAAAACTGTTTTTT.

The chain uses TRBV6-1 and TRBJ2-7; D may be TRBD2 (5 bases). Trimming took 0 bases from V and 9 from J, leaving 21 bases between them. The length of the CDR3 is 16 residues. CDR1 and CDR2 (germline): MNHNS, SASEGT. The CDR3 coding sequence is TGTGCCAGCAGTGAAGCGGGAAGCGAGGGCCGTCCTGGGCAGTACTTC. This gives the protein CASSEAGSEGRPGQYF.

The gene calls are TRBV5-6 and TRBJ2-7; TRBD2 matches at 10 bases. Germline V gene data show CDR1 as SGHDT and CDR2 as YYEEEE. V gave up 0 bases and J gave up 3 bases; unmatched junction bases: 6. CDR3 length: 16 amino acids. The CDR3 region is CASSLASAGGDYEQYF. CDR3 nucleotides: TGTGCCAGCAGCTTGGCCTCAGCGGGGGGGGACTACGAGCAGTACTTC.

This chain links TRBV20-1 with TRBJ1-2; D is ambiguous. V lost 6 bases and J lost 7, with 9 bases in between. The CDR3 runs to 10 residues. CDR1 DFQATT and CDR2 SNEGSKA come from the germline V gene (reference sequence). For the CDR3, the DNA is TGCAGTGCCATCTTCGGTGGCTACACCTTC. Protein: CSAIFGGYTF.

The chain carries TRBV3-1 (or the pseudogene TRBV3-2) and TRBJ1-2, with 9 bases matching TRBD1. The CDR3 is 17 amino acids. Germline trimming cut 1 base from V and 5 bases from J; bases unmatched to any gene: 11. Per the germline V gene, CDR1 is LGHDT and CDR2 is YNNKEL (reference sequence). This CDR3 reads CASSQAVTGGAGYGYTF. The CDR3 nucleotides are TGTGCCAGCAGCCAAGCGGTAACAGGGGGCGCTGGATATGGCTACACCTTC.

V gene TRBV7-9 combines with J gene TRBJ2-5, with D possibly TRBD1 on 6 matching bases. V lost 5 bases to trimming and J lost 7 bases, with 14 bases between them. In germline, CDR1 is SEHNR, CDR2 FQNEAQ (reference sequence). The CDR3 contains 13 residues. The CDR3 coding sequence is TGTGCCAGCAGCCGTCAGGGGTTTGGGACCCAGTACTTC. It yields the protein CASSRQGFGTQYF.

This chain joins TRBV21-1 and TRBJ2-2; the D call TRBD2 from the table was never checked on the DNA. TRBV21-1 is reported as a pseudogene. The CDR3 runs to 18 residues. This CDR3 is CASSKGIAGGANTGELFF. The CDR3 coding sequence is TGTGCCAGCAGCAAGGGAATAGCGGGAGGAGCGAACACCGGGGAGCTGTTTTTT.

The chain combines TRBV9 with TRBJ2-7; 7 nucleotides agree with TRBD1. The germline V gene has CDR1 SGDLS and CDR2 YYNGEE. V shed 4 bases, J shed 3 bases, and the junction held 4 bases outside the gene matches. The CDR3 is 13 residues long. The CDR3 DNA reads TGTGCCAGCAGCCGGGACAGCCTCTACGAGCAGTACTTC. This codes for CASSRDSLYEQYF.

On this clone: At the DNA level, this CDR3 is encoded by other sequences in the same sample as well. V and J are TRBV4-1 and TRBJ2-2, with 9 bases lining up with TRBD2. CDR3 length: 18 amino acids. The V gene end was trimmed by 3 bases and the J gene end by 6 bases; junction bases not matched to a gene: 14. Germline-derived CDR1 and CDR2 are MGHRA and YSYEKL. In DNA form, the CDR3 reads TGCGCCAGCAGCCACGACCTCGGACTCGCGGGGGGGGCCGGGGAGCTGTTTTTT. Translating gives CASSHDLGLAGGAGELFF.

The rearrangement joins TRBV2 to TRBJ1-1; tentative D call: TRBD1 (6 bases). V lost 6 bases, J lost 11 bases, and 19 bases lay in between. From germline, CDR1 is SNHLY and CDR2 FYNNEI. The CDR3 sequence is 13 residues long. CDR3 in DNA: TGTGCCAGCAGAGGGGGTAGACCCTATTGGGCTTTCTTT. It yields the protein CASRGGRPYWAFF.

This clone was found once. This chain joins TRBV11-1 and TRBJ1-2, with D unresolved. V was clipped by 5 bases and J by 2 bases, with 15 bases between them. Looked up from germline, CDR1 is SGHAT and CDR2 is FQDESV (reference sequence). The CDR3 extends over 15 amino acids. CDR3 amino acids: CASSVTGNQNYGYTF. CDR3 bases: TGTGCCAGCAGCGTGACCGGGAACCAAAACTATGGCTACACCTTC.

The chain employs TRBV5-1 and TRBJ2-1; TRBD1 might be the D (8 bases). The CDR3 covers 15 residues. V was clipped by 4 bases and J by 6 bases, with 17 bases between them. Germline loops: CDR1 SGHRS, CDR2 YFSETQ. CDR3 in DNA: TGCGCCAGCAGCCGCGGGGGACAGGTTTTCAATGAGCAGTTCTTC. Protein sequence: CASSRGGQVFNEQFF.

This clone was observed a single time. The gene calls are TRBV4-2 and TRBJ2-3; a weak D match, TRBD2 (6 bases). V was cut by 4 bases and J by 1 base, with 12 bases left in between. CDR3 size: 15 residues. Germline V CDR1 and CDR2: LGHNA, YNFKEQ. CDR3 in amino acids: CASSPGGAGTDTQYF. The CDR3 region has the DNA TGTGCCAGCAGCCCGGGCGGGGCCGGCACAGATACGCAGTATTTT.

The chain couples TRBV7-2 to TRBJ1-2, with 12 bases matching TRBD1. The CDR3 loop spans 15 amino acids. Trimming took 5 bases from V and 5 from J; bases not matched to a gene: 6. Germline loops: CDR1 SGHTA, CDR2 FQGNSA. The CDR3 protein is CASSPGQGAWYGYTF. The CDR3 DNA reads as TGTGCCAGCAGCCCGGGACAGGGGGCTTGGTATGGCTACACCTTC.

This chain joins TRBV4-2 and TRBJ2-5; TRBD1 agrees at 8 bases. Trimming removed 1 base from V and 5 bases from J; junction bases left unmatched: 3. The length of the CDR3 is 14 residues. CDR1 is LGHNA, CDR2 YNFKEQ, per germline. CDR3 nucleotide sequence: TGTGCCAGCAGCCAAGGGACAGGGCGGGAGACCCAGTACTTC. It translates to CASSQGTGRETQYF.

CDR3 bases: TGTGCCAGCAGTGCCGGGGGACTAGCGATTTCCTACGAGCAGTACTTC. As protein: CASSAGGLAISYEQYF. This chain connects TRBV2 to TRBJ2-7; 10 nucleotides line up with TRBD2. The V segment lost 4 bases and the J segment 1 base; nucleotides outside the gene matches: 7. Germline V gives CDR1 SNHLY, CDR2 FYNNEI. This CDR3 is built from 16 residues.

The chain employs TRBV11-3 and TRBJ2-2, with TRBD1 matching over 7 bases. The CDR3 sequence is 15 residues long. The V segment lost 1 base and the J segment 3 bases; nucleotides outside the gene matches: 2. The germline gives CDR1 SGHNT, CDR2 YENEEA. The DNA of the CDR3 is TGTGCCAGCAGCTTAGGACAGGGAGACACCGGGGAGCTGTTTTTT. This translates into CASSLGQGDTGELFF.

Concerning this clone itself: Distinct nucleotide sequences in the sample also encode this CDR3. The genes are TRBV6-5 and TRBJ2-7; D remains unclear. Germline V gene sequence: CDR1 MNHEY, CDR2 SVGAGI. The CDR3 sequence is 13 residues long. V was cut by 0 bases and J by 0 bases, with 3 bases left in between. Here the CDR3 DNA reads TGTGCCAGCAGTTACTCGAGCTCCTACGAGCAGTACTTC. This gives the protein CASSYSSSYEQYF.

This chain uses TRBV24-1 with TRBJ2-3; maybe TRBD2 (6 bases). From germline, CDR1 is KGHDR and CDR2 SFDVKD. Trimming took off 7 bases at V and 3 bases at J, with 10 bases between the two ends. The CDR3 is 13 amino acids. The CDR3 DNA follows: TGTGCCACCAGCGGGGGTTGGACAGATACGCAGTATTTT. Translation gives CATSGGWTDTQYF.

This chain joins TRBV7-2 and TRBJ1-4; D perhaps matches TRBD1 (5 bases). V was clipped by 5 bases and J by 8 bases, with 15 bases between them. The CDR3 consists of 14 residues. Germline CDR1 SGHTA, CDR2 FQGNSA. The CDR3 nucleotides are TGTGCCAGCAGCCTGGCCATGGGGGGGGAAAAACTGTTTTTT. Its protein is CASSLAMGGEKLFF.

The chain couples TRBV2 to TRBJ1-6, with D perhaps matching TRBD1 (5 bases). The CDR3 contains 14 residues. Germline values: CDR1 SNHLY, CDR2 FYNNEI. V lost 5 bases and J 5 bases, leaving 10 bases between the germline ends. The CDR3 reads CASSFDRNNSPLHF. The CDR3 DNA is TGTGCCAGCAGTTTTGACAGAAATAATTCACCCCTCCACTTT.

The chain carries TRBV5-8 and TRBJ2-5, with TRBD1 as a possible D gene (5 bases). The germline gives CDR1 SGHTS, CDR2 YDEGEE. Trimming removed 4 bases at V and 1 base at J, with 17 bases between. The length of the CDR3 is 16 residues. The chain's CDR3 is CASSTPPGHLQETQYF. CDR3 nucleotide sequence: TGTGCCAGCAGCACCCCACCAGGGCACCTCCAAGAGACCCAGTACTTC.

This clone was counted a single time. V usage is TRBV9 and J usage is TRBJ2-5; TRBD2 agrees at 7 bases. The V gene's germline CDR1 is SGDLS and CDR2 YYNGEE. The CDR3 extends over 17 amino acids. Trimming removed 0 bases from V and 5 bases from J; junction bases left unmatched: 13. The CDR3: CASSVGARRRGEETQYF. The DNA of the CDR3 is TGTGCCAGCAGCGTAGGGGCCAGGCGTCGGGGGGAGGAGACCCAGTACTTC.

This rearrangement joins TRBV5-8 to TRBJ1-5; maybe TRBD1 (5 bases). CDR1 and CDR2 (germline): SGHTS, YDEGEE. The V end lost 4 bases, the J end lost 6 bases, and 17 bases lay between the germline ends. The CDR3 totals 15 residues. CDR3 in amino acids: CASSRWGEASQPQHF. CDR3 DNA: TGTGCCAGCAGCCGGTGGGGGGAAGCGAGTCAGCCCCAGCATTTT.

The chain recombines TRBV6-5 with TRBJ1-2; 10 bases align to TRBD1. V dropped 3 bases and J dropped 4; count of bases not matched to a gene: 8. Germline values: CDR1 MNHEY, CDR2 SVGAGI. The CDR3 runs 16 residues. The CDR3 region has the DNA TGTGCCAGCAGTTATGTTCGGACAGGGGGTTTCTATGGCTACACCTTC. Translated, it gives CASSYVRTGGFYGYTF.

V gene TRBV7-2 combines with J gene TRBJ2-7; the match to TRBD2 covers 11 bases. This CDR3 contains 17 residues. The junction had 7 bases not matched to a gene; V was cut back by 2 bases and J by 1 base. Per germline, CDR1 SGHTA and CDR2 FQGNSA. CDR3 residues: CASSLLLAGALSYEQYF. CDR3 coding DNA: TGTGCCAGCAGCTTATTACTAGCGGGGGCCCTTTCCTACGAGCAGTACTTC.

The CDR3 nucleotides are TGTGCCAGCAGCTTAGCTCGACTAGTATCGGAGACCCAGTACTTC. This codes for CASSLARLVSETQYF. This chain joins TRBV7-2 and TRBJ2-5; D may be TRBD2 (6 bases). V dropped 0 bases and J dropped 5 bases, with 13 bases sitting between them. The CDR3 is 15 residues long. Per germline, CDR1 SGHTA and CDR2 FQGNSA.

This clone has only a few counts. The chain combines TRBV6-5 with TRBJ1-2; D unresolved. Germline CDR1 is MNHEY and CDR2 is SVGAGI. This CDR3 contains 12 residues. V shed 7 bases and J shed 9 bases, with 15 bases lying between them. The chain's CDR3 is CASKETLMSYTF. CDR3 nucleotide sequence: TGTGCCAGCAAAGAGACACTCATGAGCTACACCTTC.

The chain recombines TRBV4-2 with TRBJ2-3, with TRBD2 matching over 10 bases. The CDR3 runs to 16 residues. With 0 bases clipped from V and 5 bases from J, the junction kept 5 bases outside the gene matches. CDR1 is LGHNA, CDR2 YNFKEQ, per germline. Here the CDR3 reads CASSQEAGGRGDTQYF. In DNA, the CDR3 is TGTGCCAGCAGCCAAGAAGCGGGGGGGCGCGGAGATACGCAGTATTTT.